This T cell receptor beta chain was identified in a study of radiation and T cells in renal cell carcinoma (dated by TCRdb to about 2020). About the study as a whole: Samples came from a clinical trial, in which primary renal cell carcinomas received 15 Gy stereotactic body radiation therapy followed by nephrectomy 4 weeks later. In total, 50 to 55 samples underwent TCR beta sequencing: approximately 26 tumors plus 27 peripheral blood samples. A total of 4 million to 5 million unique CDR3 nucleotide sequences, encoding 2.7 million or so unique CDR3 amino acid sequences, were found across all 53 samples.

Study-wide conclusions, independent of this receptor: No pretreatment tumor biopsies were available, so the baseline intratumoral presence of clonotypes could not be determined. Because the trial had a single-armed design, the trial could not examine how radiation dose or scheduling affected the TCR repertoire. Blood repertoire dynamics were not followed beyond 4 weeks after treatment. An increase in top tumor clonotypes in blood was observed from baseline to 2 weeks post-radiation, followed by contraction by 4 weeks, which was taken to suggest transient expansion of tumor-resident clones.

Sample time point, as interpreted from the label and publication: baseline pretreatment blood. According to the study, the label for this sample's treatment or condition signals: 15 Gy SBRT to primary tumor, nephrectomy 4 weeks later. To follow tumor-enriched clonotypes, serial peripheral blood was collected from radiation-treated patients at baseline and at 2 weeks and 4 weeks after SBRT. Every patient's renal cell carcinoma showed clear cell pathology. Genomic DNA for TCR sequencing was prepared using the QIAamp DNA Blood Mini Kit (Qiagen). Only samples passing all quality control checks were included in the analyses. The germline ends are 14 bases apart after V is trimmed by 6 bases and J by 8 bases. The CDR3, cysteine through phenylalanine, is 13 amino acids long. Of all the DNA, just the CDR3 is kept, 39 bases in frame from base 1. As encoded in the germline V gene, CDR1 is MDHEN while CDR2 is SYDVKM.

Comment on this clone: The antigen it recognizes is unknown. No per-base quality is available; no much larger clone lies one base away.

TCR beta libraries were generated from genomic DNA with the immunoSEQ kit, following the manufacturer's recommendations. To prepare libraries, a first multiplex PCR with proprietary primers was run, followed by a second PCR that added unique barcodes, and a bead cleanup was done after each round. Each sample batch included a kit-provided positive control reaction and a negative control reaction. The final libraries were assessed on an Agilent 4200 TapeStation D1000 ScreenTape, pooled by volume, and quantified by qPCR. An Illumina NextSeq500 fitted with a MidOutput 150-cycle cartridge performed the sequencing, running 156 Read1 cycles and 15 Index1 cycles with the kit's custom primers. The pooled library was loaded at approximately 0.95 pM with a roughly 22% PhiX control spike-in. The study's own analysis went as follows. Vendor-processed data were analyzed in R, with a clonotype defined as all T cells sharing the same CDR3 nucleotide sequence. For clone abundance analyses, frequencies were normalized to the 10,000 most abundant clones per sample. Public T cell clones, averaging fewer than five per sample, were removed before analysis. Tumor-enriched clonotypes and baseline blood-enriched clonotypes were defined as those with an abundance difference of at least 32-fold between compartments. A beta-binomial differential abundance model was used to identify clonotypes that expanded or contracted between blood time points. Tumor-blood repertoire similarity was measured with the Baroni-Urbani and Buser coefficient, and group comparisons used two-tailed Wilcoxon tests in R. In TCRdb, the immuneACCESS table is reduced to in-frame sequences with V and J assigned. These tables do not hold every clone; where another copy was compared, an unresolved V gene accounts for under half, and the others remain unexplained. V, J and clone size are those of that table, while D and trimming were read from the DNA. In all, the sample holds around 160,000 clones, and about nine tenths of those were seen once. The ten biggest clones cover approximately 4% of the sample.

The specimen was blood, collected from a patient whose treatment included radiotherapy and nephrectomy. This clonotype was obtained from a woman aged 70-85 years with renal cell carcinoma. This sequence uses TRBV28 and TRBJ2-1; the D region possibly corresponds to TRBD1 (6 bases align). The CDR3 protein: CASRPTGMDEQFF. The sequence in DNA is TGTGCCAGCAGGCCGACAGGTATGGATGAGCAGTTCTTC.